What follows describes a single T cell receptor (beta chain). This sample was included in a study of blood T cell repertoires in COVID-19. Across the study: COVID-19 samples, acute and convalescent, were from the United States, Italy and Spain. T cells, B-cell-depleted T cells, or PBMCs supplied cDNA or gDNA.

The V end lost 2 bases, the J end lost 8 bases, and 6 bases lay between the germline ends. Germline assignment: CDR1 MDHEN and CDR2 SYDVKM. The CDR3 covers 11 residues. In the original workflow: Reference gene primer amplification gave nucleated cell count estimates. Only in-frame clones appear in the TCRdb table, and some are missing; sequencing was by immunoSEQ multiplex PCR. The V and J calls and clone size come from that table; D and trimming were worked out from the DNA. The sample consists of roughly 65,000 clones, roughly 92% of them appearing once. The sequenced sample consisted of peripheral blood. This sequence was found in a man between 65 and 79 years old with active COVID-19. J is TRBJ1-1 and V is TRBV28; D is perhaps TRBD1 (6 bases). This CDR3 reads CASSLTGEAFF. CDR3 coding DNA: TGTGCCAGCAGTTTAACAGGGGAAGCTTTCTTT.